These 18 T cell receptor beta chains were all obtained from the same sample, sequenced in a study of regulatory T cells in long-lasting Graves disease. With iRepertoire HTBI primers and Arm-PCR of CDR3 regions, TCR beta libraries were built. TCRdb independently ran MiXCR on the multiplex PCR reads; one entry per CDR3 protein. The table lists about 540,000 distinct CDR3 sequences, roughly 14% of them singletons. The time point denotes: newly diagnosed GD, antithyroid drugs for less than 3 months. Isolated PBMC RNA provided the starting material for the TCR library. In addition, the sample was reused for a study of T cells in Graves' hyperthyroidism and ophthalmopathy.

The sequences come from peripheral blood mononuclear cells (PBMCs), collected at new diagnosis, from a patient treated with antithyroid drugs. The receptors originated from a man aged 30 to 39 with Graves disease.

This clonotype was detected many times. The V gene is TRBV2, the J gene TRBJ2-7; 7 bases agree with TRBD2. CDR3 size: 15 residues. CDR1 and CDR2 (germline): SNHLY, FYNNEI. V gave up 3 bases and J gave up 2 bases; unmatched junction bases: 7. The CDR3 reads CASSEDSGSPYEQYF. DNA of the CDR3: TGTGCCAGCAGTGAGGATAGCGGGTCTCCCTACGAGCAGTACTTC.

Ten or more counts support this clonotype. The gene calls are TRBV12-3 or TRBV12-4 and TRBJ1-2; D gene uncertain. Trimming stripped 5 bases from V and 1 base from J, with 5 bases between. The CDR3 covers 12 residues. CDR3 amino acids: CASSRDNYGYTF. CDR3 in DNA: TGTGCCAGCAGTCGGGATAACTATGGCTACACCTTC.

This clonotype was counted a few times. This chain uses TRBV19 with TRBJ2-1; a weak D match, TRBD1 (6 bases). Trimming took 3 bases from V and 2 from J, leaving 11 bases between them. The CDR3 is 15 amino acids. From germline, CDR1 is LNHDA and CDR2 SQIVND (reference sequence). CDR3 DNA: TGTGCCAGTAGTATCCCAGGGGCCGCCTACAATGAGCAGTTCTTC. Amino acid sequence: CASSIPGAAYNEQFF.

The rearrangement uses TRBV29-1 and TRBJ2-5, with 9 bases that match TRBD2. This CDR3 is built from 17 residues. The V gene's germline CDR1 is SQVTM and CDR2 ANQGSEA. The ends lost 6 bases at V and 5 bases at J; junction bases unmatched: 19. CDR3 region: CSVATGTSWRAEETQYF. The CDR3 DNA follows: TGCAGCGTGGCAACCGGGACTAGCTGGAGGGCCGAGGAGACCCAGTACTTC.

The CDR3 bases are TGTGCCAGCAGCTCCTGGGGGGACTTGCAAGAGACCCAGTACTTC. This encodes CASSSWGDLQETQYF. The rearrangement links TRBV7-9 to TRBJ2-5, with D perhaps matching TRBD2 (6 bases). Germline assignment: CDR1 SEHNR and CDR2 FQNEAQ (reference sequence). V gave up 4 bases and J gave up 2 bases, with 14 bases separating them. CDR3 length: 15 amino acids.

This clonotype was recorded many times. The chain links TRBV27 to TRBJ1-2; TRBD1 might be the D (6 bases). CDR3 length: 13 residues. Trimming stripped 2 bases from V and 9 bases from J, with 13 bases between. CDR1 is MNHEY, CDR2 SMNVEV, per germline (reference sequence). The CDR3 region is CASSLQGWGRYTF. The CDR3 DNA reads as TGTGCCAGCAGTTTACAGGGGTGGGGACGCTACACCTTC.

The sample holds a few counts of this clonotype. The genes are TRBV18 and TRBJ2-1, with 11 bases lining up with TRBD1. Trimming at V came to 3 bases and at J to 8 bases, leaving 9 bases not matched to a gene. CDR3 length: 16 residues. CDR1 and CDR2 from the germline V gene are KGHSH and LQKENI. Written as DNA, the CDR3 is TGTGCCAGCTCACCGACCGGGACAGGGGGTAAGGATGAGCAGTTCTTC. It specifies CASSPTGTGGKDEQFF.

This clonotype came up a few times. The CDR3 loop is CASSPGRRVDDQPQHF. The DNA for the CDR3 is TGCGCCAGCAGCCCAGGTAGAAGGGTAGATGATCAGCCCCAGCATTTT. J is TRBJ1-5 and V is TRBV5-1; D is ambiguous. The CDR3 totals 16 residues. Per germline, CDR1 SGHRS and CDR2 YFSETQ. V lost 4 bases, J lost 5 bases, and 19 bases lay in between.

This clonotype was seen many times. The gene calls are TRBV11-2 and TRBJ2-3; TRBD1 might be the D (5 bases). V was pared by 1 base and J by 6 bases, with 20 bases between. Germline CDR1 and CDR2: SGHAT and FQNNGV. There are 17 residues in the CDR3. This chain's CDR3 is CASSLGIPGQGLDTQYF. The CDR3 DNA follows: TGTGCCAGCAGCTTAGGGATACCGGGCCAGGGATTGGATACGCAGTATTTT. Filled out from reference TRBV11-2 and TRBJ2-3, the complete variable domain reads EAGVAQSPRYKIIEKRQSVAFWCNPISGHATLYWYQQILGQGPKLLIQFQNNGVVDDSQLPKDRFSAERLKGVDSTLKIQPAKLEDSAVYLCASSLGIPGQGLDTQYFGPGTRLTVL.

This clonotype was counted many times. This chain uses TRBV12-3 or TRBV12-4 with TRBJ2-5; no clear D gene. Between the trimmed V and J ends, which lost 7 bases and 1 base, there was a span of 10 bases. The CDR3 runs to 13 residues. CDR3 bases: TGTGCCAGCACCCTCCCACCCCAAGAGACCCAGTACTTC. This codes for CASTLPPQETQYF.

The sample holds many counts of this clonotype. The rearrangement joins TRBV12-3 or TRBV12-4 to TRBJ2-4; D is unclear. The ends were cut back, 8 bases at V and 2 bases at J, with 7 bases in the middle. The CDR3 is made up of 12 amino acids. In nucleotides, the CDR3 is TGTGCCAGCGAGGCGACCAAAAACATTCAGTACTTC. This translates into CASEATKNIQYF.

This clonotype was observed many times. The chain has TRBV12-3 or TRBV12-4 and TRBJ1-5; D unresolved. Trimming took 6 bases from V and 1 from J, leaving 13 bases between them. This CDR3 has 15 amino acids. The CDR3 here is CASSQKYSSNQPQHF. In DNA form, the CDR3 reads TGTGCCAGCAGCCAAAAATACTCCAGCAATCAGCCCCAGCATTTT.

This clonotype appeared many times. The chain carries TRBV10-3 and TRBJ2-7; 7 bases match TRBD2. The CDR3 runs to 14 residues. V trimming: 6 bases; J trimming: 3 bases; junction bases outside the gene matches: 8. CDR1 and CDR2 from the germline V gene are ENHRY and SYGVKD. The CDR3 sequence is CAIRGGGTLYEQYF. Here the CDR3 DNA reads TGTGCCATCAGGGGGGGAGGGACCCTCTACGAGCAGTACTTC.

This clonotype was counted many times. The chain combines TRBV7-2 with TRBJ2-7; the D gene is possibly TRBD2 (6 bases). The CDR3 has 17 residues. Germline V gives CDR1 SGHTA, CDR2 FQGNSA. The ends were cut back, 0 bases at V and 5 bases at J, with 20 bases in the middle. This CDR3 is CASSLALRSSGIHEQYF. CDR3 DNA: TGTGCCAGCAGCTTAGCGCTTAGGAGTAGCGGTATTCACGAGCAGTACTTC. Full variable domain (missing parts from reference TRBV7-2 and TRBJ2-7): GAGVSQSPSNKVTEKGKDVELRCDPISGHTALYWYRQSLGQGLEFLIYFQGNSAPDKSGLPSDRFSAERTGGSVSTLTIQRTQQEDSAVYLCASSLALRSSGIHEQYFGPGTRLTVT.

This clonotype was seen repeatedly, ten times or more. The CDR3 sequence: CASSRNAIGTSGELHTQYF. The CDR3 nucleotides read TGTGCCAGCAGTCGAAATGCTATCGGGACTAGCGGGGAATTGCATACGCAGTATTTT. The V call is TRBV27, the J call TRBJ2-3, with TRBD2 matching over 13 bases. Germline CDR1 is MNHEY and CDR2 is SMNVEV (reference sequence). This CDR3 has 19 residues. The J segment lost 7 bases and the V segment lost 5 bases, leaving 18 bases of the junction unmatched.

This clonotype was seen a few times. The chain joins TRBV20-1 to TRBJ1-3; D is perhaps TRBD1 (5 bases). The CDR3 totals 12 residues. In germline, CDR1 is DFQATT, CDR2 SNEGSKA (reference sequence). With 6 bases removed from V and 4 bases from J, the gap between germline ends came to 10 bases. Here the CDR3 reads CSAMTVGNTIYF. DNA for the CDR3: TGCAGTGCCATGACAGTCGGAAACACCATATATTTT.

This clonotype was seen repeatedly, ten times or more. The rearrangement links TRBV12-3 or TRBV12-4 to TRBJ2-7; 7 bases are a match to TRBD1. This CDR3 contains 12 residues. The V and J ends lost 5 bases and 5 bases, in that order; junction bases with no gene match: 3. The CDR3 DNA reads TGTGCCAGCAGTGAGACAGGGAACGAGCAGTACTTC. Its protein product is CASSETGNEQYF.

This clonotype was observed at least ten times. The chain recombines TRBV12-3 or TRBV12-4 with TRBJ2-5; weak D call: TRBD2 (6 bases). This CDR3 region has 13 residues. Trimming removed 5 bases at V and 5 bases at J, with 12 bases between. The CDR3 DNA reads as TGTGCCAGCAGTAGGGACCTAGCGGAGACCCAGTACTTC. Translated: CASSRDLAETQYF.